These 12 T cell receptor beta chains originate from one sample sequenced in a study of Ad26.COV2.S vaccination and SARS-CoV-2 variants. The method was immunoSEQ multiplex PCR; TCRdb's version includes in-frame clones alone and lacks a portion of them. The data contain roughly 410,000 clones, 83% of them singletons. Treatment: approximately 18 received Ad26.COV2.S at low or high dose, single or two shots; about 5 received placebo; per-sample allocation not given. The samples were gathered on day 63 after the first injection of vaccine or placebo. The sample here was peripheral blood, taken in a trial of Ad26.COV2.S vaccine versus placebo. These receptors came from a person aged 18-60 years who received the Ad26.COV2.S COVID-19 vaccine or a placebo.

To note about this clone: Other DNA sequences within the sample encode an identical CDR3. The rearrangement links TRBV19 to TRBJ2-3; D ambiguous. Trimming removed 3 bases at V and 2 bases at J, with 6 bases between. CDR3 length: 13 amino acids. Per germline, CDR1 LNHDA and CDR2 SQIVND (reference sequence). In nucleotides, the CDR3 is TGTGCCAGTAGTATCGTCCCCACAGATACGCAGTATTTT. Encoded protein: CASSIVPTDTQYF.

The chain joins TRBV4-3 to TRBJ1-1, with D possibly TRBD1 on 6 matching bases. V was trimmed by 1 base and J by 1 base, leaving 10 bases between them. The germline gives CDR1 LGHNA, CDR2 YSLEER. The CDR3 has 15 amino acids. The CDR3 nucleotides are TGCGCCAGCAGCCAAGTCGCGGGGGCGAACACTGAAGCTTTCTTT. The encoded protein is CASSQVAGANTEAFF.

The chain couples TRBV6-1 to TRBJ1-5; D not certain. V lost 0 bases to trimming and J lost 6 bases, with 6 bases between them. Germline V lookup: CDR1 MNHNS, CDR2 SASEGT. The CDR3 runs 13 residues. The CDR3 loop reads CASSEARSQPQHF. As DNA, the CDR3 is TGTGCCAGCAGTGAAGCGCGAAGTCAGCCCCAGCATTTT.

This chain joins TRBV2 and TRBJ2-7; the D gene is possibly TRBD2 (5 bases). This CDR3 spans 11 amino acids. Germline CDR1 reads SNHLY; CDR2 reads FYNNEI. Trimming removed 2 bases from V and 7 bases from J, with 6 bases in between. CDR3 DNA sequence: TGTGCCAGCAGTGAAAGGAGGGAGCAGTACTTC. Translation gives CASSERREQYF.

V is TRBV12-3 or TRBV12-4 and J is TRBJ2-2; D is unclear. This CDR3 has 12 amino acids. The V and J ends lost 6 bases and 3 bases respectively, with 5 bases between them. The CDR3 bases are TGTGCCAGCAGGGGCGACACCGGGGAGCTGTTTTTT. The encoded protein is CASRGDTGELFF.

V gene TRBV7-3 combines with J gene TRBJ2-1; 9 bases are shared with TRBD2. V shed 6 bases, J shed 7 bases, and the junction held 10 bases outside the gene matches. The CDR3 runs to 15 residues. Per germline, CDR1 SGHTA and CDR2 FQGTGA. CDR3 region: CASSIGASGMNEQFF. The CDR3 DNA reads as TGTGCCAGCAGTATCGGGGCTAGCGGGATGAATGAGCAGTTCTTC. Looking up the rest from reference TRBV7-3 and TRBJ2-1 gives the full variable domain: GAGVSQTPSNKVTEKGKYVELRCDPISGHTALYWYRQSLGQGPEFLIYFQGTGAADDSGLPNDRFFAVRPEGSVSTLKIQRTERGDSAVYLCASSIGASGMNEQFFGPGTRLTVL.

CDR3 residues: CASSRGEKLFF. Written as DNA, the CDR3 is TGTGCCAGCAGCCGTGGGGAAAAACTGTTTTTT. The chain joins TRBV6-5 to TRBJ1-4; D is unclear. The CDR3 loop spans 11 amino acids. Per the germline V gene, CDR1 is MNHEY and CDR2 is SVGAGI. Trimming stripped 6 bases from V and 8 bases from J, with 7 bases between.

V and J are TRBV7-8 and TRBJ1-1; 7 bases match TRBD1. This CDR3 has 17 residues. Germline CDR1 reads SGHVS; CDR2 reads FQNEAQ. Trimming cost V 5 bases and J 0 bases; bases outside gene matches: 12. The CDR3 loop is CASSLYQGGLMNTEAFF. The CDR3 DNA is TGTGCCAGCAGCCTCTATCAGGGGGGCCTGATGAACACTGAAGCTTTCTTT.

This sequence joins TRBV29-1 and TRBJ1-2; no reliable D call. CDR1 is SQVTM, CDR2 ANQGSEA, per germline. Trimming cost V 8 bases and J 4 bases, with 17 bases left between them. This CDR3 contains 13 residues. The CDR3 protein is CSTRGGRLYGYTF. The CDR3 region has the DNA TGCAGCACTCGGGGAGGCAGACTCTATGGCTACACCTTC.

The CDR3 DNA sequence: TGTGCCACCAGTGAGGGGAATCAGCCCCAGCATTTT. Its protein product is CATSEGNQPQHF. The rearrangement joins TRBV24-1 to TRBJ1-5; D is uncertain. Trimming removed 4 bases at V and 4 bases at J, with 4 bases between. This CDR3 spans 12 amino acids. Germline CDR1 is KGHDR and CDR2 is SFDVKD.

The CDR3 here is CASSVRAGADTQYF. CDR3 nucleotide sequence: TGTGCCAGCAGCGTAAGAGCGGGGGCAGATACGCAGTATTTT. V and J are TRBV9 and TRBJ2-3; 8 nucleotides match TRBD2. The CDR3 covers 14 residues. Trimming took 1 base from V and 4 from J; bases not matched to a gene: 2. Germline CDR1 reads SGDLS; CDR2 reads YYNGEE.

The table lists this clone with a count of one. This CDR3 reads CASSSQQSSYNSPLHF. DNA of the CDR3: TGTGCCAGCAGTTCTCAACAGAGCTCCTATAATTCACCCCTCCACTTT. The chain couples TRBV6-6 to TRBJ1-6; no reliable D call. In germline, CDR1 is MNHNY, CDR2 SVGAGI (reference sequence). This CDR3 region has 16 residues. Trimming left V 4 bases short and J 0 bases short, with 10 bases between.